The clone carrying this T cell receptor beta chain has just a few counts. This sample is drawn from a study of cytomegalovirus exposure and HLA in healthy donors. Both 60 Vbeta primers and 13 Jbeta primers went into the PCR. Here immunoSEQ multiplex PCR was the method, and the copy in TCRdb shows in-frame clones only, minus some. The table includes 150,000 to 170,000 clones, around 80% detected once. Sequenced input: PBMCs. The receptor comes from a woman aged 40-49 years in good health and CMV-seropositive.

Written as DNA, the CDR3 is TGTGCCAGCAGCTTGACGAGCTCCTACAATGAGCAGTTCTTC. Encoded protein: CASSLTSSYNEQFF. The V gene is TRBV5-4, the J gene TRBJ2-1, with no clear D. From germline, CDR1 is SGHNT and CDR2 YYREEE (reference sequence). The CDR3 has 14 residues. With 1 base removed from V and 0 bases from J, the gap between germline ends came to 5 bases.